This TCR beta chain emerged from a study of cytomegalovirus exposure and HLA in healthy donors. This clone has only one observation. PCR primers comprised 60 Vbeta and 13 Jbeta primers. Generated by immunoSEQ multiplex PCR, the TCRdb table keeps only in-frame clones and is missing some. Of about 170,000 clones in the sample, roughly 85% are singletons; the top ten hold roughly 1.5%. Sequencing used PBMCs. The sequence was obtained from a male donor in good health and CMV-seronegative.

The CDR3 loop is CASSPGTRNEKLFF. The CDR3 coding sequence is TGCGCCAGCAGCCCTGGGACACGCAATGAAAAACTGTTTTTT. The gene calls are TRBV4-1 and TRBJ1-4, with D tentatively TRBD1 (6 bases). V lost 4 bases, J lost 5 bases, and 11 bases lay in between. Germline V gene data show CDR1 as MGHRA and CDR2 as YSYEKL. The CDR3 covers 14 residues.